These 25 T cell receptor beta chains came from one sample sequenced in a study of CD8+CD57+ T cells in acquired aplastic anemia. Profiles of TCR beta VDJ and CDR3 were generated from a genomic DNA template. TCRdb reprocessed the reads with MiXCR, giving one entry per CDR3 protein. Of tens of thousands of distinct CDR3 sequences in the sample, approximately 45% were seen once. Sample: sorted CD4+, CD8+, or CD8+CD57+ T cells (not recorded which) from PBMCs. The receptors originated from a human donor in good health, serving as a control.

The rearrangement joins TRBV20-1 to TRBJ2-3; D remains unclear. The CDR3 is made up of 13 amino acids. Deletions cut 3 bases from V and 2 bases from J, with 9 bases between. Germline values: CDR1 DFQATT, CDR2 SNEGSKA (reference sequence). The CDR3 bases are TGCAGTGCTAGCGCCGGGTCCACAGATACGCAGTATTTT. This translates into CSASAGSTDTQYF.

This clonotype was seen once. The chain employs TRBV10-3 and TRBJ1-2; D ambiguous. V was clipped by 2 bases and J by 3 bases, with 7 bases between them. Germline assignment: CDR1 ENHRY and CDR2 SYGVKD. This CDR3 spans 13 amino acids. CDR3 sequence (DNA): TGTGCCATCAGTGAGGGGGTCGACTATGGCTACACCTTC. It codes for CAISEGVDYGYTF.

The DNA of the CDR3 is TGTGCCAGCAGTTTGGGTATCACAGGGAACGAGCAGTACTTC. It encodes CASSLGITGNEQYF. The chain has TRBV2 and TRBJ2-7; the D gene is possibly TRBD1 (6 bases). CDR1 and CDR2 (germline): SNHLY, FYNNEI. V was trimmed by 5 bases and J by 5 bases, leaving 16 bases between them. The CDR3 covers 14 residues.

This chain joins TRBV7-9 and TRBJ1-2; D unresolved. Germline-derived CDR1 and CDR2 are SEHNR and FQNEAQ (reference sequence). Trimming took off 1 base at V and 5 bases at J, with 11 bases between the two ends. The CDR3 sequence is 14 residues long. CDR3 sequence (DNA): TGTGCCAGCAGCTTAGAGCAGGACTCGTATGGCTACACCTTC. The encoded protein is CASSLEQDSYGYTF.

This chain joins TRBV24-1 and TRBJ1-2; D not certain. V lost 10 bases and J 8 bases, leaving 16 bases between the germline ends. Germline CDR1 reads KGHDR; CDR2 reads SFDVKD. This CDR3 is 12 amino acids long. This CDR3 is CATGLRAEGYTF. DNA for the CDR3: TGTGCCACAGGGTTGAGGGCGGAAGGCTACACCTTC.

The chain has TRBV19 and TRBJ2-7; 11 bases line up with TRBD1. Unmatched junction bases numbered 5, after V lost 10 bases and J lost 3 bases. Germline CDR1 LNHDA, CDR2 SQIVND (reference sequence). This CDR3 spans 13 amino acids. The CDR3 coding sequence is TGTGCCACTCGGGACAGGGGGAGCTACGAGCAGTACTTC. This translates into CATRDRGSYEQYF.

This clonotype was detected only once. J is TRBJ2-3 and V is TRBV15; 9 bases agree with TRBD2. Germline V gene data show CDR1 as LNHNV and CDR2 as YYDKDF (reference sequence). With 3 bases clipped from V and 6 bases from J, the junction kept 10 bases outside the gene matches. There are 16 residues in the CDR3. CDR3 coding DNA: TGTGCCACCAGCAGCGCTGTAGCGGGAGCGGGTGATACGCAGTATTTT. This encodes CATSSAVAGAGDTQYF.

The CDR3 bases are TGTGCCAGCAGCTTAACTGGGCTGAAGGATTCACCCCTCCACTTT. Amino acid sequence: CASSLTGLKDSPLHF. This rearrangement joins TRBV11-2 to TRBJ1-6; D is undetermined. Germline V lookup: CDR1 SGHAT, CDR2 FQNNGV. The CDR3 extends over 15 amino acids. The germline V and J ends were trimmed by 2 bases and 8 bases, with 13 bases remaining between them.

The chain combines TRBV4-1 with TRBJ2-1; D is possibly TRBD1 (6 bases). The CDR3 sequence is 17 residues long. Trimming shortened V by 0 bases and J by 0 bases, and 12 bases separated the two germline ends. The germline CDR1 and CDR2 sequences are MGHRA and YSYEKL. For the CDR3, the DNA is TGCGCCAGCAGCCAAGATCTGGGACAAAACTCCTACAATGAGCAGTTCTTC. Residues: CASSQDLGQNSYNEQFF.

This clonotype was seen at least ten times. The chain joins TRBV2 to TRBJ2-2, with a possible D match to TRBD2 (5 bases). There are 19 residues in the CDR3. The V end lost 4 bases, the J end lost 0 bases, and 21 bases lay between the germline ends. The germline gives CDR1 SNHLY, CDR2 FYNNEI. The CDR3 nucleotides read TGTGCCAGCAGTGCGATGGTGAGTCGGACTGACGCGAACACCGGGGAGCTGTTTTTT. As protein: CASSAMVSRTDANTGELFF.

In this sample, this clonotype turned up once. The chain is built from TRBV28 and TRBJ2-7; D possibly corresponds to TRBD1 (6 bases). Trimming removed 3 bases from V and 8 bases from J, with 14 bases in between. CDR3 size: 13 residues. In germline, CDR1 is MDHEN, CDR2 SYDVKM. CDR3: CASSLQGLLKQYF. The DNA for the CDR3 is TGTGCCAGCAGTTTGCAGGGGTTACTAAAGCAGTACTTC.

This clonotype appeared many times. This rearrangement joins TRBV11-2 to TRBJ1-2; TRBD1 matches 11 bases. Per germline, CDR1 SGHAT and CDR2 FQNNGV. The ends lost 8 bases at V and 8 bases at J; junction bases unmatched: 7. The CDR3 contains 13 residues. This chain's CDR3 is CASRGQGAQGYTF. The CDR3, as DNA: TGTGCCAGCCGAGGACAGGGGGCGCAGGGCTACACCTTC.

This clonotype was seen repeatedly, ten times or more. The chain recombines TRBV7-9 with TRBJ2-7; D uncertain. This CDR3 comprises 13 residues. The germline CDR1 and CDR2 sequences are SEHNR and FQNEAQ (reference sequence). The V and J ends lost 4 bases and 1 base respectively, with 8 bases between them. The CDR3 reads CASSSPSSYEQYF. Here the CDR3 DNA reads TGTGCCAGCAGCTCCCCCTCGTCCTACGAGCAGTACTTC.

As for this clonotype: Mismatch with germline at one junction end may stem from a read error. The chain carries TRBV4-2 and TRBJ2-3, with D possibly TRBD2 on 7 matching bases. CDR3 length: 14 amino acids. The germline CDR1 and CDR2 sequences are LGHNA and YNFKEQ. The CDR3 DNA is TGTGCCAGCGCCAAGGGGGGGCCCACAGATACGCCGTATTTT. The encoded protein is CASAKGGPTDTPYF.

This clonotype occurred a few times. This sequence may be a read error, since a much larger clone differs from it by one base. This chain joins TRBV25-1 and TRBJ2-3, with TRBD2 matching over 12 bases. V was clipped by 4 bases and J by 4 bases; unmatched bases: 3. CDR3 length: 15 amino acids. The germline CDR1 and CDR2 sequences are MGHDK and SYGVNS. The chain's CDR3 is CASSALAGGSDTQYF. The CDR3 DNA reads as TGTGCCAGCAGTGCCCTAGCGGGAGGGTCAGATACGCAGTATTTT.

This clonotype was seen more than once but under ten times. The rearrangement joins TRBV29-1 to TRBJ1-1; D unresolved. Trimming removed 6 bases from V and 1 base from J, with 3 bases in between. CDR3 length: 10 amino acids. Germline loops: CDR1 SQVTM, CDR2 ANQGSEA. Here the CDR3 reads CSVENTEAFF. CDR3 in DNA: TGCAGCGTGGAGAACACTGAAGCTTTCTTT.

J is TRBJ2-4 and V is TRBV29-1; no clear D gene. Trimming removed 4 bases at V and 2 bases at J, with 15 bases between. Germline CDR1 SQVTM, CDR2 ANQGSEA. The CDR3 is 15 amino acids. The CDR3 DNA is TGCAGCGTTGCGGAAGGAATCCTAACCAAAAACATTCAGTACTTC. It is translated as CSVAEGILTKNIQYF.

CDR3 in amino acids: CASLAGESDTQYF. Here the CDR3 DNA reads TGTGCCAGCTTAGCGGGGGAGTCAGATACGCAGTATTTT. The chain couples TRBV12-3 or TRBV12-4 to TRBJ2-3; TRBD2 agrees at 9 bases. The CDR3 has 13 residues. Trimming removed 8 bases from V and 4 bases from J; junction bases left unmatched: 4.

This clonotype was seen a handful of times. The genes are TRBV2 and TRBJ1-2; D is possibly TRBD1 (5 bases). V was shortened by 7 bases and J by 8 bases, with 14 bases between the two germline ends. Germline V gene sequence: CDR1 SNHLY, CDR2 FYNNEI. The CDR3 runs to 12 residues. CDR3 residues: CASTQGLGGYTF. CDR3 nucleotide sequence: TGTGCCAGCACCCAGGGCTTAGGAGGCTACACCTTC.

The chain employs TRBV9 and TRBJ2-3, with 9 bases matching TRBD2. This CDR3 comprises 17 residues. J gave up 2 bases and V 0 bases, and 7 bases lay outside the gene matches. The V gene's germline CDR1 is SGDLS and CDR2 YYNGEE. CDR3 loop: CASSVDRAGGITDTQYF. The CDR3 DNA follows: TGTGCCAGCAGCGTAGACCGTGCGGGGGGGATCACAGATACGCAGTATTTT.

The chain couples TRBV25-1 to TRBJ2-1; D is unclear. The CDR3 sequence is 11 residues long. The germline V and J ends were trimmed by 10 bases and 4 bases, with 8 bases remaining between them. Per germline, CDR1 MGHDK and CDR2 SYGVNS. CDR3 nucleotide sequence: TGTGCCACCGAAGTATACAATGAGCAGTTCTTC. Encoded protein: CATEVYNEQFF.

The chain couples TRBV2 to TRBJ1-1; no reliable D call. V was pared by 6 bases and J by 0 bases, with 11 bases between. The V gene's germline CDR1 is SNHLY and CDR2 FYNNEI. The CDR3 contains 14 residues. Here the CDR3 DNA reads TGTGCCAGCAGCAACCGGGCCCTGAACACTGAAGCTTTCTTT. Protein: CASSNRALNTEAFF.

This clonotype has only a few counts. The chain links TRBV12-3 or TRBV12-4 to TRBJ2-2; D is ambiguous. Trimming shortened V by 7 bases and J by 4 bases, and 10 bases separated the two germline ends. The CDR3 consists of 13 residues. The CDR3 spells CASTYGSTGELFF. The CDR3 region has the DNA TGTGCCAGCACCTATGGTTCCACCGGGGAGCTGTTTTTT.

This clonotype was seen many times. This chain joins TRBV4-1 and TRBJ1-6, with 9 positions matching TRBD1. CDR3 length: 16 residues. V dropped 2 bases and J dropped 7; count of bases not matched to a gene: 6. Germline CDR1 reads MGHRA; CDR2 reads YSYEKL. The DNA of the CDR3 is TGCGCCAGCAGCCAACGACACGGGACAGGGAATTCACCCCTCCACTTT. Translated: CASSQRHGTGNSPLHF.

V usage is TRBV6-5 and J usage is TRBJ1-2, with a possible D match to TRBD1 (6 bases). This CDR3 comprises 14 residues. Between the trimmed V and J ends, which lost 2 bases and 2 bases, there was a span of 9 bases. Germline V gives CDR1 MNHEY, CDR2 SVGAGI. The CDR3 DNA reads as TGTGCCAGCAGTTACCGGACAGAAAACTATGGCTACACCTTC. Translated, it gives CASSYRTENYGYTF.